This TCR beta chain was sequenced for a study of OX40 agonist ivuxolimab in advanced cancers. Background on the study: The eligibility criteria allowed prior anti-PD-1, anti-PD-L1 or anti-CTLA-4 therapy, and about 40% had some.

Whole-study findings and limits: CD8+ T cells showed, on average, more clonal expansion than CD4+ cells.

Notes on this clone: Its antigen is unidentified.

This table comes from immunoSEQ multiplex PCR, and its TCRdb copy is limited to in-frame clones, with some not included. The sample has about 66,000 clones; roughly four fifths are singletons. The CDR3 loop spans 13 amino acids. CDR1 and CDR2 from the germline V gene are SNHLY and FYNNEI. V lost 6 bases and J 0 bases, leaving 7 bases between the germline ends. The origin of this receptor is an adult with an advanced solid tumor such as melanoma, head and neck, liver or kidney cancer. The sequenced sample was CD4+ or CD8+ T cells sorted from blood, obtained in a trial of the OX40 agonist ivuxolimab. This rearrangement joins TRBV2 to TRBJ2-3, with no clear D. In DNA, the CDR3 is TGTGCCAGCAGCAACCCTAGCACAGATACGCAGTATTTT. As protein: CASSNPSTDTQYF.